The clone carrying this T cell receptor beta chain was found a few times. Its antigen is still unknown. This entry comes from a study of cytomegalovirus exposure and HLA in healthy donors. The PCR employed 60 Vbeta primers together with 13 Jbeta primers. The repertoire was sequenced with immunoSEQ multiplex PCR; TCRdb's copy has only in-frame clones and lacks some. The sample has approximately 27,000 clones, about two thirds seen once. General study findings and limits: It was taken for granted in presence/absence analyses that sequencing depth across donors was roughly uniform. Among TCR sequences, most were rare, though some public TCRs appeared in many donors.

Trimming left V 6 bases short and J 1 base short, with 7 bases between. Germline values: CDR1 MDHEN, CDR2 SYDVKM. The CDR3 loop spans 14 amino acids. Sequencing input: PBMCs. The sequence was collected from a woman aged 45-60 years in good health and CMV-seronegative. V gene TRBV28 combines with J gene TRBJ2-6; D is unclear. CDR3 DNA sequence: TGTGCCAGCAGCCGTAGATCTGGGGCCAACGTCCTGACTTTC. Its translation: CASSRRSGANVLTF.